The 26 T cell receptor beta chains in this list originate from one sample, sequenced in a study of T cells in Graves' hyperthyroidism and ophthalmopathy (dated by TCRdb to the late 2010s). Library preparation was by multiplex PCR. Sequencing instrument: Illumina HiSeq 2000. The TCR beta CDR3 regions were amplified from RNA transcripts. A first-round RT-PCR of the TCR CDR3 used the HTBI primer set with the Qiagen OneStep RT-PCR kit. The public sequencing data were trimmed at Q25 with fastp and processed into clonotypes with MiXCR by TCRdb, which kept only in-frame beta chains. Each CDR3 protein appears once, grouped with its most common genes and DNA. For this sample the table gives fewer than 650,000 distinct CDR3 sequences, of which roughly 14% were detected only once. The ten largest clones represent 4% to 5.5% of the sample. The sample was blood. The origin of the receptors is a woman in her 40s with Graves' ophthalmopathy.

The CDR3 DNA is TGTGCCAGCAGGAAGAGCGGGAGCATATGGGAGACCCAGTACTTC. Its protein product is CASRKSGSIWETQYF. The rearrangement uses TRBV6-1 and TRBJ2-5, with TRBD2 identical over 8 bases. The CDR3 contains 15 residues. V dropped 6 bases and J dropped 5; count of bases not matched to a gene: 11. The germline gives CDR1 MNHNS, CDR2 SASEGT.

This clonotype was observed many times. The chain links TRBV12-3 or TRBV12-4 to TRBJ2-7, with TRBD2 matching 8 bases. This CDR3 spans 15 amino acids. Trimming took 5 bases from V and 6 from J; bases not matched to a gene: 12. The CDR3 bases are TGTGCCAGCAGTGGGGATAGCGGGATGTCGGGCGAGCAGTACTTC. Amino acid sequence: CASSGDSGMSGEQYF.

This rearrangement joins TRBV30 to TRBJ2-5; 9 bases map to TRBD1. The J segment lost 3 bases and the V segment lost 0 bases, leaving 5 bases of the junction unmatched. This CDR3 contains 15 residues. The germline CDR1 and CDR2 sequences are GTSNPN and SVGIG (reference sequence). CDR3 in amino acids: CAWSVRDREKETQYF. The CDR3 DNA is TGTGCCTGGAGTGTCCGGGACAGGGAAAAAGAGACCCAGTACTTC.

This clonotype was seen many times. V and J are TRBV15 and TRBJ2-2; the D gene is possibly TRBD1 (6 bases). The CDR3 covers 14 residues. Deletions cut 3 bases from V and 4 bases from J, with 9 bases between. The germline V gene has CDR1 LNHNV and CDR2 YYDKDF (reference sequence). The CDR3 nucleotides read TGTGCCACCAGCAGCCAACAGGGCACCGGGGAGCTGTTTTTT. It specifies CATSSQQGTGELFF.

This clonotype was seen repeatedly, ten times or more. This chain links TRBV6-2 or TRBV6-3 with TRBJ2-7; no firm D call. The CDR3 runs 13 residues. Germline V gene lookup returns CDR1 MNHEY and CDR2 SVGEGT. The V gene lost 0 bases and the J gene lost 6 bases, with 9 bases spanning the gap. The CDR3 DNA is TGTGCCAGCAGTTACTCGATAGAGTCCGAGCAGTACTTC. Protein: CASSYSIESEQYF.

This clonotype was observed many times. This rearrangement joins TRBV27 to TRBJ2-7; possibly TRBD2 for D (6 bases). Trimming left V 5 bases short and J 4 bases short, with 15 bases between. CDR1 and CDR2 (germline): MNHEY, SMNVEV (reference sequence). CDR3 length equals 14 residues. CDR3 protein: CASSTTGTYYEQYF. The CDR3 DNA is TGTGCCAGCAGTACCACCGGGACTTATTACGAGCAGTACTTC.

Ten or more counts support this clonotype. The chain links TRBV14 to TRBJ2-2; D gene ambiguous. V lost 0 bases and J lost 6, with 5 bases in between. CDR1 is SGHDN, CDR2 FVKESK, per germline. The CDR3 has 13 amino acids. This chain's CDR3 is CASSQDPAGELFF. The DNA for the CDR3 is TGTGCCAGCAGCCAAGATCCCGCCGGGGAGCTGTTTTTT.

The sample holds many counts of this clonotype. The V and J genes are TRBV11-3 and TRBJ2-6; 9 bases are a match to TRBD1. V was pared by 5 bases and J by 0 bases, with 11 bases of the junction left unmatched. Germline CDR1 reads SGHNT; CDR2 reads YENEEA. This CDR3 has 19 amino acids. CDR3 in amino acids: CASSTPGQGYLSGANVLTF. CDR3 nucleotides: TGTGCCAGCAGCACCCCGGGACAGGGCTATCTCTCTGGGGCCAACGTCCTGACTTTC.

This clonotype has at least ten counts. The chain is built from TRBV29-1 and TRBJ2-5; maybe TRBD1 (8 bases). This CDR3 comprises 17 residues. Trimming stripped 6 bases from V and 3 bases from J, with 26 bases between. CDR1 is SQVTM and CDR2 is ANQGSEA in the germline V gene. CDR3 in DNA: TGCAGCGTACCGGACAGGGCGGGGGTTCTCAACGAAGAGACCCAGTACTTC. Its translation is CSVPDRAGVLNEETQYF.

This clonotype was counted at least ten times. The rearrangement links TRBV14 to TRBJ1-2; no definite D call. V was clipped by 4 bases and J by 8 bases, with 17 bases between them. Germline loops: CDR1 SGHDN, CDR2 FVKESK. The CDR3 spans 14 residues. The CDR3 spells CASSRQLWGGGYTF. The CDR3 DNA reads TGTGCCAGCAGCCGGCAACTTTGGGGAGGCGGCTACACCTTC.

Many counts were recorded for this clonotype. This chain connects TRBV25-1 to TRBJ1-2; D gene unclear. V was cut by 0 bases and J by 6 bases, with 14 bases left in between. Germline V gene sequence: CDR1 MGHDK, CDR2 SYGVNS. The CDR3 consists of 15 residues. CDR3 nucleotide sequence: TGTGCCAGCAGTGAATATAGGCAACAAGACGATGGCTACACCTTC. Translation: CASSEYRQQDDGYTF.

The chain combines TRBV28 with TRBJ1-5; a weak D match, TRBD1 (6 bases). Germline CDR1 reads MDHEN; CDR2 reads SYDVKM. V was cut by 6 bases and J by 4 bases, with 13 bases left in between. The CDR3 runs to 14 residues. Written as DNA, the CDR3 is TGTGCCAGCAGCACCCTACAGGGAAATCAGCCCCAGCATTTT. Protein: CASSTLQGNQPQHF.

The V and J genes are TRBV5-1 and TRBJ2-5; the D call may be TRBD1 or TRBD2 (5 bases each). Trimming removed 2 bases from V and 5 bases from J, with 16 bases in between. The CDR3 is 15 amino acids. Germline CDR1 SGHRS, CDR2 YFSETQ. The CDR3 is CASSFAQGEFETQYF. The CDR3 DNA follows: TGCGCCAGCAGCTTTGCCCAGGGAGAATTCGAGACCCAGTACTTC.

V usage is TRBV20-1 and J usage is TRBJ2-5; 7 positions agree with TRBD2. The CDR3 covers 16 residues. The V gene's germline CDR1 is DFQATT and CDR2 SNEGSKA (reference sequence). Trimming cost V 0 bases and J 2 bases; bases outside gene matches: 9. In nucleotides, the CDR3 is TGCAGTGCTAGAGATTTTCAGGGACTAAGACAAGAGACCCAGTACTTC. Translation gives CSARDFQGLRQETQYF.

About this clonotype itself: Likely a read error: the CDR3 ends without its conserved phenylalanine or tryptophan. The chain combines TRBV27 with TRBJ1-5; TRBD1 matches at 8 bases. Germline CDR1 reads MNHEY; CDR2 reads SMNVEV (reference sequence). There are 15 residues in the CDR3. V gave up 6 bases and J gave up 6 bases; unmatched junction bases: 10. The CDR3 coding sequence is TGTGCCAGCAGCAGGACAGGGATGGGCAGTCAGCCCCAGCATTCT. Protein product: CASSRTGMGSQPQHS.

This clonotype showed up many times. The rearrangement links TRBV12-3 or TRBV12-4 to TRBJ2-7; D is perhaps TRBD2 (7 bases). The V gene lost 6 bases and the J gene lost 6 bases, with 15 bases spanning the gap. The CDR3 consists of 13 residues. CDR3 sequence reads: CASRSGGRIEQYF. CDR3 DNA: TGTGCCAGCAGATCCGGGGGGCGCATCGAGCAGTACTTC.

This clonotype was found many times. The chain employs TRBV12-3 or TRBV12-4 and TRBJ1-1; 7 bases agree with TRBD1. The CDR3 length is 12 residues. The V segment lost 6 bases and the J segment 9 bases; nucleotides outside the gene matches: 7. This CDR3 is CASSLGTVQAFF. The DNA of the CDR3 is TGTGCCAGCAGCCTAGGGACAGTGCAAGCTTTCTTT.

This clonotype occurred once. The chain recombines TRBV24-1 with TRBJ1-2, with D uncertain. The length of the CDR3 is 11 residues. The V end lost 7 bases, the J end lost 8 bases, and 10 bases lay between the germline ends. Germline CDR1 and CDR2: KGHDR and SFDVKD. DNA for the CDR3: TGTGCCACCAGCACCGTTCGCGGCTACACCTTC. Amino acid sequence: CATSTVRGYTF.

At least ten counts were recorded for this clonotype. The chain links TRBV20-1 to TRBJ2-3, with D maybe TRBD2 (7 bases). Per germline, CDR1 DFQATT and CDR2 SNEGSKA (reference sequence). The CDR3 covers 16 residues. Trimming left V 7 bases short and J 2 bases short, with 22 bases between. CDR3 loop: CSGRGILAALTDTQYF. The CDR3 region has the DNA TGCAGTGGTAGGGGGATTCTAGCGGCGCTCACAGATACGCAGTATTTT.

This clonotype was seen at least ten times. This chain joins TRBV30 and TRBJ1-1; D is unresolved. This CDR3 contains 14 residues. V dropped 2 bases and J dropped 4 bases, with 14 bases sitting between them. Germline V gene lookup returns CDR1 GTSNPN and CDR2 SVGIG (reference sequence). CDR3 nucleotides: TGTGCCTGGAGTAGAGAGGGAAGGGTCACTGAAGCTTTCTTT. Translation: CAWSREGRVTEAFF.

In this sample, this clonotype turned up once. Here the CDR3 reads CASRGLAGGRTGELFF. In nucleotides, the CDR3 is TGTGCCAGCAGGGGACTAGCGGGAGGTCGCACCGGGGAGCTGTTTTTT. The V call is TRBV12-3 or TRBV12-4, the J call TRBJ2-2, with 15 bases that match TRBD2. This CDR3 region has 16 residues. V dropped 6 bases and J dropped 4; count of bases not matched to a gene: 3.

This clonotype showed up just a few times. This sequence joins TRBV4-1 and TRBJ2-5; the match to TRBD2 covers 12 bases. The junction had 15 bases not matched to a gene; V was cut back by 5 bases and J by 2 bases. Per germline, CDR1 MGHRA and CDR2 YSYEKL. This CDR3 is built from 19 residues. CDR3 nucleotide sequence: TGCGCCAGCAGCAAAATCCTACTAGCGGGAGGAAAACGGCAAGAGACCCAGTACTTC. Protein: CASSKILLAGGKRQETQYF.

This clonotype was counted ten times or more. The V and J genes are TRBV6-5 and TRBJ1-1; perhaps TRBD1 as D (6 bases). The germline V and J ends were trimmed by 4 bases and 5 bases, with 11 bases remaining between them. The CDR3 is made up of 13 amino acids. Per germline, CDR1 MNHEY and CDR2 SVGAGI. This CDR3 reads CASSSQGRTEAFF. The CDR3 DNA sequence: TGTGCCAGCAGTTCACAGGGTCGGACTGAAGCTTTCTTT.

This clonotype has only a few counts. The chain couples TRBV29-1 to TRBJ2-5; D may be TRBD1 (5 bases). Trimming took 7 bases from V and 6 from J, leaving 12 bases between them. This CDR3 comprises 11 residues. The V gene's germline CDR1 is SQVTM and CDR2 ANQGSEA. CDR3 nucleotide sequence: TGCAGCGGTACCGACAGCCAGACCCAGTACTTC. This sequence encodes CSGTDSQTQYF. Together with reference TRBV29-1 and TRBJ2-5, the CDR3 gives the full variable domain: SAVISQKPSRDICQRGTSLTIQCQVDSQVTMMFWYRQQPGQSLTLIATANQGSEATYESGFVIDKFPISRPNLTFSTLTVSNMSPEDSSIYLCSGTDSQTQYFGPGTRLLVL.

This clonotype was seen only once. V gene TRBV20-1 combines with J gene TRBJ1-1, with 12 positions matching TRBD1. This CDR3 has 18 residues. CDR1 and CDR2 (germline): DFQATT, SNEGSKA (reference sequence). The ends lost 3 bases at V and 11 bases at J; junction bases unmatched: 22. CDR3: CSASGPHLGSGQGAFAFF. The CDR3 coding sequence is TGCAGTGCTAGTGGACCTCATTTGGGGTCGGGACAGGGGGCCTTTGCTTTCTTT.

This clonotype has a count of ten or more. V and J are TRBV9 and TRBJ1-2; D remains unclear. This CDR3 contains 16 residues. V was clipped by 3 bases and J by 9 bases, with 24 bases between them. Germline-derived CDR1 and CDR2 are SGDLS and YYNGEE. This CDR3 reads CASSEASEGRRFRYTF. DNA for the CDR3: TGTGCCAGCAGCGAAGCCAGCGAGGGTCGACGATTTCGCTACACCTTC.